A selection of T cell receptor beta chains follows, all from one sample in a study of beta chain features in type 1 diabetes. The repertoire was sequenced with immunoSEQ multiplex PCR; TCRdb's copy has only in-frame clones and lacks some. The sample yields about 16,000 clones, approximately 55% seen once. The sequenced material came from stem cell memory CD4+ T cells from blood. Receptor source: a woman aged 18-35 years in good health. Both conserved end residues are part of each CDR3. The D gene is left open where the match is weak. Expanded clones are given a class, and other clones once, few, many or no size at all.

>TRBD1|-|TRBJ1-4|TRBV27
CASRGWDRHEKLFF
TGTGCCAGCCGGGGATGGGACAGACATGAAAAACTGTTTTTT
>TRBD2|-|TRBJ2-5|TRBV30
CACQIASGIETQYF
TGTGCCTGCCAGATCGCTAGCGGGATTGAGACCCAGTACTTC
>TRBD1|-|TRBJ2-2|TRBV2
CASRGDRTNTGELFF
TGTGCCAGCAGGGGGGACAGGACGAACACCGGGGAGCTGTTTTTT
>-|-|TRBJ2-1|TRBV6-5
CASSYGRGVEQFF
TGTGCCAGCAGTTACGGCAGGGGAGTTGAGCAGTTCTTC
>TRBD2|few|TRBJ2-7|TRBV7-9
CASSPGTSGRAESPYF
TGTGCCAGCAGCCCCGGGACTAGCGGGAGGGCCGAATCACCGTACTTC
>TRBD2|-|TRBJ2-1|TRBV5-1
CASSLGLAGLPYNEQFF
TGCGCCAGCAGCTTGGGACTAGCGGGACTACCCTACAATGAGCAGTTCTTC
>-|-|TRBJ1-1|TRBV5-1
CASSLEAGNTEAFF
TGCGCCAGCAGCTTGGAGGCAGGGAACACTGAAGCTTTCTTT
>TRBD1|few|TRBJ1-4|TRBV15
CATSRDYPGQGVKLFF
TGTGCCACCAGCAGGGACTATCCGGGACAGGGGGTCAAACTGTTTTTT
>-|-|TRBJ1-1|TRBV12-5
CASGFAGYLNTEAFF
TGTGCTAGTGGCTTTGCAGGGTATTTGAACACTGAAGCTTTCTTT
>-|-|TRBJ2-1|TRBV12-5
CASGLGVRGDPGDEQFF
TGTGCTAGTGGTTTGGGAGTCAGGGGGGATCCGGGCGATGAGCAGTTCTTC
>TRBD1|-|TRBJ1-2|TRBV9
CASSVAIRGRHGYTF
TGTGCCAGCAGCGTAGCTATAAGGGGGCGGCATGGCTACACCTTC
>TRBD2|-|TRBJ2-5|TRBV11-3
CASSRGGAWEETQYF
TGTGCCAGCAGCCGGGGGGGGGCCTGGGAGGAGACCCAGTACTTC
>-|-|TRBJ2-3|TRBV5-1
CASSLRGSTDTQYF
TGCGCCAGCAGCTTGCGGGGGAGCACAGATACGCAGTATTTT
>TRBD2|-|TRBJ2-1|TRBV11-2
CASSLAGGGAPPYNEQFF
TGTGCCAGCAGCTTAGCGGGCGGGGGGGCCCCTCCCTACAATGAGCAGTTCTTC
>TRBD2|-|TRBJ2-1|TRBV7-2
CASSFAGTSVFGAYNEQFF
TGTGCCAGCAGCTTCGCCGGGACTAGCGTGTTCGGGGCATACAATGAGCAGTTCTTC
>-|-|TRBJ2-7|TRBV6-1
CASGLSRVSSYEQYF
TGTGCCAGCGGTTTGTCCAGGGTTAGCTCCTACGAGCAGTACTTC